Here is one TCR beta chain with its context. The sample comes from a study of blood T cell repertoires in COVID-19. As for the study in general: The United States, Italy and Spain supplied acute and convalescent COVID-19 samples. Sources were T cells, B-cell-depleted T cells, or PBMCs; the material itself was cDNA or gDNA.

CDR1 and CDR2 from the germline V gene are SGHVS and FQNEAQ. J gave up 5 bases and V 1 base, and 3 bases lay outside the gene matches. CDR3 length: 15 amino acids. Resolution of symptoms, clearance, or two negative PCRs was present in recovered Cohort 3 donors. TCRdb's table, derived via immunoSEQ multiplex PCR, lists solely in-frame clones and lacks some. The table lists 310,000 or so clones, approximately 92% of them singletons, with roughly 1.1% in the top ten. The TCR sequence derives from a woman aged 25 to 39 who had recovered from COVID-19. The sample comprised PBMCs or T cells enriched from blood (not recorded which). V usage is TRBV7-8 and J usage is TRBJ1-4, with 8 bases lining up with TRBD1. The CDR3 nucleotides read TGTGCCAGCAGCTTAGGGACAGGGAAAAATGAAAAACTGTTTTTT. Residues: CASSLGTGKNEKLFF.